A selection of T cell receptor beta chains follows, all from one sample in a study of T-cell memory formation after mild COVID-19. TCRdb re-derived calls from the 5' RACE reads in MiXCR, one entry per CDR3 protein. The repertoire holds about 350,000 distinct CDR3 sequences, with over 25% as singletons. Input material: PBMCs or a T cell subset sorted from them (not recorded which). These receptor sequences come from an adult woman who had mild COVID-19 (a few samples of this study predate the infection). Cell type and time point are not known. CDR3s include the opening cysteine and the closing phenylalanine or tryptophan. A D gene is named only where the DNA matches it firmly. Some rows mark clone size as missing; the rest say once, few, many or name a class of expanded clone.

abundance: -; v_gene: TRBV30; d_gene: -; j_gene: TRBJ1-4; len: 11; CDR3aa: CAWKVLDRLFF; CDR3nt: TGTGCCTGGAAGGTTCTGGACCGACTGTTTTTT
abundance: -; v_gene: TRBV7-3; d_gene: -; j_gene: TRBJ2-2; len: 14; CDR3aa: CASSPLSNTGELFF; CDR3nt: TGTGCCAGCAGCCCACTGTCGAACACCGGGGAGCTGTTTTTT
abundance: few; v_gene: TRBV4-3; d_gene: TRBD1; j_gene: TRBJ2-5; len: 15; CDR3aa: CASSQGQGYQETQYF; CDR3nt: TGCGCCAGCAGCCAGGGACAGGGCTATCAAGAGACCCAGTACTTC
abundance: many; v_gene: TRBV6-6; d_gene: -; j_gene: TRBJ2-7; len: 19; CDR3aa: CASSGVSRNIQRYSYEQYF; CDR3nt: TGTGCCAGCAGCGGGGTGAGTCGGAATATTCAGAGATACTCCTACGAGCAGTACTTC
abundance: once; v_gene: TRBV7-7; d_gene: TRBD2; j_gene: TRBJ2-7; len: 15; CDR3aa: CASSAGLAGGERQYF; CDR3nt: TGTGCTAGCAGCGCGGGGCTAGCGGGGGGAGAGCGGCAGTACTTC
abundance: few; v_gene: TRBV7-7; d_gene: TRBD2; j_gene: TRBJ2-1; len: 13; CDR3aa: CASSSGSGNEQFF; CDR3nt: TGTGCTAGCAGTAGCGGGAGCGGGAATGAGCAGTTCTTC
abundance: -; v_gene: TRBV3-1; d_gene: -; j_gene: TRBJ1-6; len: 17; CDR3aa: CASSPPGLVGLNSPLHF; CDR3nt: TGTGCCAGCAGCCCTCCTGGGTTGGTGGGTTTAAATTCACCCCTCCACTTT
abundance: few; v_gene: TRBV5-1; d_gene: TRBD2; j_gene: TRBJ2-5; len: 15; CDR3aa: CASHPTSGSQETQYF; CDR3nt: TGCGCCAGCCACCCCACTAGCGGGAGCCAGGAGACCCAGTACTTC
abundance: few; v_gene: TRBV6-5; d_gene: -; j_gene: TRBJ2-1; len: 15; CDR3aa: CASSYGDSSYNEQFF; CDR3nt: TGTGCCAGCAGTTACGGTGACAGCTCCTACAATGAGCAGTTCTTC
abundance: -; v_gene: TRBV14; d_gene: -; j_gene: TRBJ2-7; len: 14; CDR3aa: CASSQDFWRTEKQF; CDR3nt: TGTGCCAGCAGCCAAGATTTTTGGAGGACAGAGAAGCAATTC
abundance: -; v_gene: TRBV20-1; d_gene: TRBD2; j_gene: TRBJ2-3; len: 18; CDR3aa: CSARDRRLAGGTTDTQYF; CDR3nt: TGCAGTGCTAGAGATCGTCGGCTAGCGGGAGGCACCACAGATACGCAGTATTTT
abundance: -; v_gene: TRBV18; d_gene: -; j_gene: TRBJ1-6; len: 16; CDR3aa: CASSPSGTANNSPLHF; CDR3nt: TGTGCCAGCTCACCATCGGGGACGGCGAACAATTCACCCCTCCACTTT
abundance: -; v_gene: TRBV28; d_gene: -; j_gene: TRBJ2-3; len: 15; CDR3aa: CASSQPFPNTDTQYF; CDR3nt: TGTGCCAGCAGTCAGCCATTCCCGAACACAGATACGCAGTATTTT
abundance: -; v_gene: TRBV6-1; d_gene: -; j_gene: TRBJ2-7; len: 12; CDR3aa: CASSETAYEQYF; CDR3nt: TGTGCCAGCAGTGAGACAGCATACGAGCAGTACTTC
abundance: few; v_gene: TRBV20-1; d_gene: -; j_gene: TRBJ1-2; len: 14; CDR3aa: CSAIPGGGGDGYTF; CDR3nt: TGCAGTGCGATCCCGGGAGGGGGAGGAGATGGCTACACCTTC
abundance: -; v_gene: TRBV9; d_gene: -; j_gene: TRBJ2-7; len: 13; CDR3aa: CASSYEETYEQYF; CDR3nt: TGTGCCAGCAGCTATGAGGAAACCTACGAGCAGTACTTC
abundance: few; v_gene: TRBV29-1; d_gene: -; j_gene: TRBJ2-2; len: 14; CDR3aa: CSVPWREGTGELFF; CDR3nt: TGCAGCGTTCCTTGGAGGGAAGGCACCGGGGAGCTGTTTTTT
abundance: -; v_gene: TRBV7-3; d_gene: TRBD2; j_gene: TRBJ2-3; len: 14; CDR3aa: CASSSSGNTDTQYF; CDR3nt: TGTGCCAGCAGCTCTAGCGGGAACACAGATACGCAGTATTTT
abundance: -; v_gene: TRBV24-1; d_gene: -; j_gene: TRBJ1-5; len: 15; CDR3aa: CATRGGQGNNQPQHF; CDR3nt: TGTGCCACCAGAGGGGGGCAGGGTAACAATCAGCCCCAGCATTTT
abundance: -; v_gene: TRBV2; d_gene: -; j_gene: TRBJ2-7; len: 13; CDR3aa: CASSDGRVDEQYF; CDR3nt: TGTGCCAGCAGTGACGGCAGGGTGGACGAGCAGTACTTC
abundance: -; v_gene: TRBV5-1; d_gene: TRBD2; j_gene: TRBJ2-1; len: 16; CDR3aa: CASSLASGRAFDEQFF; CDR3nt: TGCGCCAGCAGCTTGGCGAGCGGGAGGGCGTTCGATGAGCAGTTCTTC
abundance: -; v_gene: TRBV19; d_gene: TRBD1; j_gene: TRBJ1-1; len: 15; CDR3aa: CASSIDRGPNTEAFF; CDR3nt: TGTGCCAGTAGTATCGACAGGGGCCCGAACACTGAAGCTTTCTTT
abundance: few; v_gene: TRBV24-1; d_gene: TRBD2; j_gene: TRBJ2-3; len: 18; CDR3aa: CATSDPDPTSGLTDTQYF; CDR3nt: TGTGCCACCAGTGATCCGGACCCAACTAGCGGGCTCACAGATACGCAGTATTTT
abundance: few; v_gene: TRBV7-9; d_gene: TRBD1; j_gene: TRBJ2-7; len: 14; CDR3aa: CASTLPGQTYEQYF; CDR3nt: TGTGCCAGCACCCTACCGGGACAGACCTACGAGCAGTACTTC
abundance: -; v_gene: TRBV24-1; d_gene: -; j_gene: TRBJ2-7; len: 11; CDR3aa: CATSDLSEQYF; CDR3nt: TGTGCCACCAGTGATTTGAGCGAGCAGTACTTC
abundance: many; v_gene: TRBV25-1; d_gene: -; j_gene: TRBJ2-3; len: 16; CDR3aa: CASSERRGKVPDTQYF; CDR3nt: TGTGCCAGCAGTGAACGACGGGGTAAGGTGCCAGATACGCAGTATTTT
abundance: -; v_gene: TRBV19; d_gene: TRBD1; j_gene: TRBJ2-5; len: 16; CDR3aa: CASSIETGGLEETHYF; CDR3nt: TGTGCCAGTAGTATAGAGACAGGGGGCTTGGAAGAGACCCATTACTTC
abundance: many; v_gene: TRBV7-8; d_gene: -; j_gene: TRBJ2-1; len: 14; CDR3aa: CASRAGGDFNEQFF; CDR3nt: TGTGCCAGCCGGGCCGGGGGAGACTTCAATGAGCAGTTCTTC
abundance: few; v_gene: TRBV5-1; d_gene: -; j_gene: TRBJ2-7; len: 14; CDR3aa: CASSRDSTTYEQYF; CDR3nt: TGCGCCAGCAGCCGTGACAGCACGACCTACGAGCAGTACTTC
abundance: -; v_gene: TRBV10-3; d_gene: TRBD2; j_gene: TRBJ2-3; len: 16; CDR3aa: CAISEGLAGSTDTQYF; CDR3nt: TGTGCCATCAGCGAAGGACTAGCGGGATCCACAGATACGCAGTATTTT
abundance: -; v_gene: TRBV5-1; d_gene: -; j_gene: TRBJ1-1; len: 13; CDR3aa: CASSLGDLTEAFF; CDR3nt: TGCGCCAGCAGCTTAGGGGACCTCACTGAAGCTTTCTTT
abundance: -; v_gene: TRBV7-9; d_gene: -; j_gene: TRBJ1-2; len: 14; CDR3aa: CASSLGTETYGYTF; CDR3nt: TGTGCCAGCAGCTTAGGGACGGAGACCTATGGCTACACCTTC
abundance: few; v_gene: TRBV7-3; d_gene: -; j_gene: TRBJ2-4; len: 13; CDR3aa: CASSLNTGGIQYF; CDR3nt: TGTGCCAGCAGCTTAAATACCGGGGGCATTCAGTACTTC
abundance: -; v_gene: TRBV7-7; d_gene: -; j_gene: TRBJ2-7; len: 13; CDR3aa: CASSLVSGNEQYF; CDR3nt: TGTGCCAGCAGCTTAGTGTCGGGGAACGAGCAGTACTTC
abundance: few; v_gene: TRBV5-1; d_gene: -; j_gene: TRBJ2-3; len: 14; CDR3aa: CASSLDRPTDTQYF; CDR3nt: TGCGCCAGCAGCTTGGACAGGCCCACAGATACGCAGTATTTT
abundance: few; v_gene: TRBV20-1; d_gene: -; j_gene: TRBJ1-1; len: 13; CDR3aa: CSAINRWDTEAFF; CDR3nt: TGCAGTGCTATAAATCGTTGGGACACTGAAGCTTTCTTT
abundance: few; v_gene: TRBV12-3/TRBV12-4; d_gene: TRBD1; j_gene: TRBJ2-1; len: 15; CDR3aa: CASSSGGPSYNEQFF; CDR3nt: TGTGCCAGCAGTTCAGGGGGACCATCCTACAATGAGCAGTTCTTC
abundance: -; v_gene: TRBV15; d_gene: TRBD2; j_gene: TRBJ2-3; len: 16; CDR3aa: CATSGRLAGGTDTQYF; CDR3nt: TGTGCCACCAGCGGCCGGCTAGCGGGGGGGACGGATACGCAGTATTTT
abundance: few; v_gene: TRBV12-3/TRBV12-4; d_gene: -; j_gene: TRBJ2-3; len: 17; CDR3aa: CASSLQRILPSTDTQYF; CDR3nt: TGTGCCAGCAGTTTACAGCGGATACTCCCTAGCACAGATACGCAGTATTTT
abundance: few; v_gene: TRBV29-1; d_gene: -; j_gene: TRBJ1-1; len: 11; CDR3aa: CSVGPELDAFF; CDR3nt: TGCAGCGTTGGCCCTGAGTTGGACGCTTTCTTT
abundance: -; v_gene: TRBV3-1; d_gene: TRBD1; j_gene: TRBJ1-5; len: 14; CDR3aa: CASSLATGGQPQHF; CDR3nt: TGTGCCAGCAGCCTCGCGACAGGGGGTCAGCCCCAGCATTTT
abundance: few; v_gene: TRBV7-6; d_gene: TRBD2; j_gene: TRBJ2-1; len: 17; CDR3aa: CASSVFSGGASWDEQFF; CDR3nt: TGTGCCAGCAGCGTCTTTAGCGGGGGGGCCAGTTGGGATGAGCAGTTCTTC
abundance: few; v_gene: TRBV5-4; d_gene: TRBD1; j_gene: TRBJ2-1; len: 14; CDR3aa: CAAGGRGSYNEQFF; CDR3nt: TGTGCCGCTGGGGGCAGGGGGTCCTACAATGAGCAGTTCTTC
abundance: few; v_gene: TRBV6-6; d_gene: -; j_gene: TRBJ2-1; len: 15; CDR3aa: CASSYSGGPSSEQFF; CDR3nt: TGTGCCAGCAGTTACTCGGGGGGCCCATCGAGTGAGCAGTTCTTC
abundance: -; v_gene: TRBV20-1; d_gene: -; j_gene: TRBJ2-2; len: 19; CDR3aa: CSARGHRRDTNTNTGELFF; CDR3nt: TGCAGTGCTAGAGGCCACCGGCGGGACACCAACACGAACACCGGGGAGCTGTTTTTT
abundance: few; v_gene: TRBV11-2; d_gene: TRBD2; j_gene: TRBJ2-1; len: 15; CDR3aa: CASSPGLAEVNEQFF; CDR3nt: TGTGCCAGCAGCCCGGGACTAGCGGAAGTAAATGAGCAGTTCTTC
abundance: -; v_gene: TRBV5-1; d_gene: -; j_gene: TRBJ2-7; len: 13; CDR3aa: CASSRSDSYEQYF; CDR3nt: TGCGCCAGCAGCAGATCAGACTCCTACGAGCAGTACTTC
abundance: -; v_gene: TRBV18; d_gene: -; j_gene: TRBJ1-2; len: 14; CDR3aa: CASSPTSSNYGYTF; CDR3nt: TGTGCCAGCTCACCAACCAGTTCTAACTATGGCTACACCTTC
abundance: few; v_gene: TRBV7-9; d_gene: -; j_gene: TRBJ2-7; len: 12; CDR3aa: CASSLSAYEQYF; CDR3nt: TGTGCCAGCAGCTTATCGGCCTACGAGCAGTACTTC
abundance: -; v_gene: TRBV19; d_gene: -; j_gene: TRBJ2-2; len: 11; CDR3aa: CASSITWELFF; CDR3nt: TGTGCCAGTAGTATTACCTGGGAGCTGTTTTTT
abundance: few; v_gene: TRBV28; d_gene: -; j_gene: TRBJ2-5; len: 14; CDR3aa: CASSLYGDQETQYF; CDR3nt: TGTGCCAGCAGTTTGTACGGCGACCAAGAGACCCAGTACTTC
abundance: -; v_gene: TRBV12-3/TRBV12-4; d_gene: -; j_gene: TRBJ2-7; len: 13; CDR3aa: CASSRRRNYEQYF; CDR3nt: TGTGCCAGCAGTAGGAGACGTAATTACGAGCAGTACTTC
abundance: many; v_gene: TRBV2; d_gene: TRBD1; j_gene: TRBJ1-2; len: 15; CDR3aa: CASSEKATGGHGYTF; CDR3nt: TGTGCCAGCAGTGAAAAAGCTACAGGGGGCCATGGCTACACCTTC
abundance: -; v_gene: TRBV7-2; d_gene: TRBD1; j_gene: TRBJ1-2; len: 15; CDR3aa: CASSSLGQGRYGYTF; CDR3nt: TGTGCCAGCAGCTCCTTGGGACAGGGCCGCTATGGCTACACCTTC